The T cell receptor beta chain under discussion was sequenced for a study of T-cell reconstitution after alpha-beta-depleted transplantation in children. V was shortened by 8 bases and J by 4 bases, with 11 bases between the two germline ends. CDR1 and CDR2 from the germline V gene are MNHNY and SVGAGI (reference sequence). The CDR3 sequence is 12 residues long. Study-level findings and limits: Several hundred graft clones that had expanded were reportedly the source of alpha-beta T cells about two months after transplant. Surviving thymic progenitors and recipient T cells were the source of high TCRbeta diversity at day 60 in some patients.

A word on this clonotype: Its antigen remains unidentified.

Unique molecular identifiers tagged the TCRbeta library. TCRdb ran MiXCR on the PCR reads and lists one entry per CDR3 protein. The data contain about 580,000 distinct CDR3 sequences, about 23% of them singletons. This chain uses TRBV6-6 with TRBJ2-5, with D possibly being TRBD2 (6 bases). This material consisted of PBMCs, mostly from graft donor cells, taken 360 days after TCRalphabeta/CD19-depleted stem cell transplant. This clonotype originated in a boy less than two years old who had a stem cell transplant for acute myeloid leukemia, so the T cells may come from the graft donor. The DNA of the CDR3 is TGTGCCAGCGGTCGGGGGAGAGAGACCCAGTACTTC. It specifies CASGRGRETQYF.